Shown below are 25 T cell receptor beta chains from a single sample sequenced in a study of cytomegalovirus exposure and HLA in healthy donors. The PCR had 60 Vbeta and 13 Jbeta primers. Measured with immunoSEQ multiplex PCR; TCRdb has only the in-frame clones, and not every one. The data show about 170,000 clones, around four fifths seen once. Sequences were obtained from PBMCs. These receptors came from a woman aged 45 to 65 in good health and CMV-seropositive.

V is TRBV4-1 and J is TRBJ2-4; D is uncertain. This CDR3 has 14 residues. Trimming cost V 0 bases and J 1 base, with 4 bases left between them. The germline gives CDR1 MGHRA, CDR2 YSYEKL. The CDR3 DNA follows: TGCGCCAGCAGCCAAGACTACGCCAAAAACATTCAGTACTTC. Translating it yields CASSQDYAKNIQYF.

DNA for the CDR3: TGTGCCAGCAGCCAATTGAAACGGAGCAATCAGCCCCAGCATTTT. It is translated as CASSQLKRSNQPQHF. The rearrangement joins TRBV16 to TRBJ1-5; D gene ambiguous. Between the trimmed V and J ends, which lost 1 base and 1 base, there was a span of 8 bases. Looked up from germline, CDR1 is KGHSY and CDR2 is FQNENV. This CDR3 comprises 15 residues.

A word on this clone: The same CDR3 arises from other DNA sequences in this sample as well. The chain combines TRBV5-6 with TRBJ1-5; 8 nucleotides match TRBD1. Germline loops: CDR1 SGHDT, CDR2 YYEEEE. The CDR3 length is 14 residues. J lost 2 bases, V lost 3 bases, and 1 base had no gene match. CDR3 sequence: CASSWGQGNQPQHF. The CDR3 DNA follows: TGTGCCAGCAGCTGGGGACAGGGCAATCAGCCCCAGCATTTT.

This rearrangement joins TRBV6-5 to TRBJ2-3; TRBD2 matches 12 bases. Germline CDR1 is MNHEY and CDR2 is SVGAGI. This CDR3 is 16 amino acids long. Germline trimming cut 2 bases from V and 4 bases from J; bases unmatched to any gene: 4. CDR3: CASSYASGGAADTQYF. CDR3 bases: TGTGCCAGCAGTTACGCTAGCGGGGGGGCGGCAGATACGCAGTATTTT.

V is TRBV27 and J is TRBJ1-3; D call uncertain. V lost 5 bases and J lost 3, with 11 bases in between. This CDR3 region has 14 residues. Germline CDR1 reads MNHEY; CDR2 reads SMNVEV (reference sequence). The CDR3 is CASSLSRGGNTIYF. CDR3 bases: TGTGCCAGCAGTCTCTCCCGGGGTGGAAACACCATATATTTT.

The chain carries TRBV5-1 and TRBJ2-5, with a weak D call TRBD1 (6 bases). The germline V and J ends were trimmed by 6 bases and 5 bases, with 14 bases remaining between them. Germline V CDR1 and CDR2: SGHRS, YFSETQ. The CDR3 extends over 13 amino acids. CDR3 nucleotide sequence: TGCGCCAGCACGACAGGATGGGGCGAGACCCAGTACTTC. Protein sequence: CASTTGWGETQYF.

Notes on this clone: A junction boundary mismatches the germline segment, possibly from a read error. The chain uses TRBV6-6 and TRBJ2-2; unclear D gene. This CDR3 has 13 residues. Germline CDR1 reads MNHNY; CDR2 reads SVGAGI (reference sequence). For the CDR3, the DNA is TGTGCCAGCAGTTACCCGAACACCAGGGAGCTGTTTTTT. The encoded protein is CASSYPNTRELFF.

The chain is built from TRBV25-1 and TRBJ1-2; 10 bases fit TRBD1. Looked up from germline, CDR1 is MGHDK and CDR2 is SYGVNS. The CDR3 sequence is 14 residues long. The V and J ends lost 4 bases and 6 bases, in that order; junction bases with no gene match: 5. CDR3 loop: CASSVDRGLNGYTF. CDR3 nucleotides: TGTGCCAGCAGTGTCGACAGGGGGCTGAATGGCTACACCTTC.

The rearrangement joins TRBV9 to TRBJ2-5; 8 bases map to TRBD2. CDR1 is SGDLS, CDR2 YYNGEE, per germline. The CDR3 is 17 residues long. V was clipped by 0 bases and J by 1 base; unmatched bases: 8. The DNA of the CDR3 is TGTGCCAGCAGCGTAGGGTGGGGTAGCGGGACCCAAGAGACCCAGTACTTC. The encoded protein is CASSVGWGSGTQETQYF.

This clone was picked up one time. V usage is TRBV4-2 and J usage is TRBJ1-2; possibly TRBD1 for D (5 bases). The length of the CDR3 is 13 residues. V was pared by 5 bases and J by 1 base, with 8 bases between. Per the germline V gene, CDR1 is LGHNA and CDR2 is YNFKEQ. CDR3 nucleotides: TGTGCCAGCAGCTATCAGGGTAACTATGGCTACACCTTC. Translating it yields CASSYQGNYGYTF.

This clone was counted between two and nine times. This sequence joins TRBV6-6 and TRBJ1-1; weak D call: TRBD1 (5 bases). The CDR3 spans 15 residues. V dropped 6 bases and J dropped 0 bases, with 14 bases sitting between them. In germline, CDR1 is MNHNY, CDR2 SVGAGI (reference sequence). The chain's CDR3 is CASSQTGGMNTEAFF. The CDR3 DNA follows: TGTGCCAGCAGCCAAACGGGGGGTATGAACACTGAAGCTTTCTTT.

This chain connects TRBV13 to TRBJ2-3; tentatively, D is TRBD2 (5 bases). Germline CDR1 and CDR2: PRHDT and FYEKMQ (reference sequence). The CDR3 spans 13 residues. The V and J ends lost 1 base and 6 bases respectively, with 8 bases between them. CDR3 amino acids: CASSLEASDTQYF. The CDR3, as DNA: TGTGCCAGCAGCTTAGAGGCTAGCGATACGCAGTATTTT.

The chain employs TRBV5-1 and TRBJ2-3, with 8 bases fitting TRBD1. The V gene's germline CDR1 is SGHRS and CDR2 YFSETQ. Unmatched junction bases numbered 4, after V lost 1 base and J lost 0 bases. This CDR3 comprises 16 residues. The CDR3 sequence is CASSLLTGESTDTQYF. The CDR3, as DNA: TGCGCCAGCAGCTTGTTGACAGGGGAAAGCACAGATACGCAGTATTTT.

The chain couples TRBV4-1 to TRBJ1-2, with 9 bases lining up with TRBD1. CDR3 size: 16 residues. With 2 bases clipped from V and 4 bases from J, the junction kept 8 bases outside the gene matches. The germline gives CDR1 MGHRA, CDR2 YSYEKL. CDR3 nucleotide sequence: TGCGCCAGCAGCCAACACCGGGACAGGGTGGCCTATGGCTACACCTTC. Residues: CASSQHRDRVAYGYTF.

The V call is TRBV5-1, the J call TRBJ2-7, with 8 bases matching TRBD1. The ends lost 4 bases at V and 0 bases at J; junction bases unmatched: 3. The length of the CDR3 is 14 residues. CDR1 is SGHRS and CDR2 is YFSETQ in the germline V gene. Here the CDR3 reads CASSPGTGSYEQYF. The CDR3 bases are TGCGCCAGCAGCCCCGGGACAGGCTCCTACGAGCAGTACTTC.

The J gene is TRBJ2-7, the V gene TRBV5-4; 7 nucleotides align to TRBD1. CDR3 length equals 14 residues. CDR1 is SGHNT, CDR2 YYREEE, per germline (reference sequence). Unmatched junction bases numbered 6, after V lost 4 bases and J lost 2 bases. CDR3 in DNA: TGTGCCAGCAGCCCATTAGGGGGCCCCTACGAGCAGTACTTC. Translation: CASSPLGGPYEQYF.

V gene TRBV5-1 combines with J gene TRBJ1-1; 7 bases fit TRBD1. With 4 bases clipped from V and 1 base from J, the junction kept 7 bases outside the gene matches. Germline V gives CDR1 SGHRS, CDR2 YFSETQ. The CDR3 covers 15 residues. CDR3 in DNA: TGCGCCAGCAGCCCTACGACAGGGAAGAACACTGAAGCTTTCTTT. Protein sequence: CASSPTTGKNTEAFF.

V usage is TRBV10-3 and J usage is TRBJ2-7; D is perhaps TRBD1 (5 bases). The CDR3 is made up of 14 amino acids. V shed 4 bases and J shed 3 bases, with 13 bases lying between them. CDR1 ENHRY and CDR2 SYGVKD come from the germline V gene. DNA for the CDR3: TGTGCCATCAGTGTGGAGACAGAGATCTACGAGCAGTACTTC. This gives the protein CAISVETEIYEQYF.

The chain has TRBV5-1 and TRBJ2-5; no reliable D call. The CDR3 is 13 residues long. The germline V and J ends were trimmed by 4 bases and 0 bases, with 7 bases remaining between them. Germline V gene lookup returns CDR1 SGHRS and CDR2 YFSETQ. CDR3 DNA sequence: TGCGCCAGCAGCACATTGTACCAAGAGACCCAGTACTTC. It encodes CASSTLYQETQYF.

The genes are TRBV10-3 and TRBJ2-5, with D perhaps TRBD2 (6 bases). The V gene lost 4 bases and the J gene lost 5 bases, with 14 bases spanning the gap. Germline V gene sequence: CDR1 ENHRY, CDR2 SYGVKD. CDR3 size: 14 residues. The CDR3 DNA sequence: TGTGCCATCAGTGGAGGGGAGGAATGGGAGACCCAGTACTTC. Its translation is CAISGGEEWETQYF.

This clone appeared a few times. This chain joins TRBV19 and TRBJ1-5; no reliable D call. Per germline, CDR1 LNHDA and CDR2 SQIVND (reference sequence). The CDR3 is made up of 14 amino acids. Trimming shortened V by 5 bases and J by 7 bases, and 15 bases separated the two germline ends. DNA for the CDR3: TGTGCCAGTAGTCCCCTTGGCCCCTTACAGCCCCAGCATTTT. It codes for CASSPLGPLQPQHF.

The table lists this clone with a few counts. CDR3 in amino acids: CASSTSPGPSGGELFF. CDR3 DNA: TGTGCCAGCTCTACCTCACCAGGGCCATCCGGCGGGGAGCTGTTTTTT. The gene calls are TRBV6-4 and TRBJ2-2; D perhaps matches TRBD1 (5 bases). Trimming stripped 8 bases from V and 7 bases from J, with 23 bases between. The CDR3 runs to 16 residues. CDR1 MRHNA and CDR2 SNTAGT come from the germline V gene.

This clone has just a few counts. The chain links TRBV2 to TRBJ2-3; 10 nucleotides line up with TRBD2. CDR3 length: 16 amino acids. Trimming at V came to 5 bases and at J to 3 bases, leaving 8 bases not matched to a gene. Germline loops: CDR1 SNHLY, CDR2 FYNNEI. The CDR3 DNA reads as TGTGCCAGCAGTTCCAGCGGGGGGGCTAGGACAGATACGCAGTATTTT. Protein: CASSSSGGARTDTQYF.

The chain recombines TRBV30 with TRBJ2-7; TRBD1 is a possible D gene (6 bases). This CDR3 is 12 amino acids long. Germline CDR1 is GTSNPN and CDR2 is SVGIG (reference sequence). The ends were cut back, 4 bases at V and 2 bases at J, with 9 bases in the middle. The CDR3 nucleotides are TGTGCCTGGAAGGACAGCCCCTACGAGCAGTACTTC. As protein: CAWKDSPYEQYF.

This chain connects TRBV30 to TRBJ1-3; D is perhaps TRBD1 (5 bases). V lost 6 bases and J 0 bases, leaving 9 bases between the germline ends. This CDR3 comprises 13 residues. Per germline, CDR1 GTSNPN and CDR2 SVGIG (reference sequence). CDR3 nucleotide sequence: TGTGCCTGTGACAGCTTCTCTGGAAACACCATATATTTT. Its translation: CACDSFSGNTIYF.